The clone carrying this T cell receptor beta chain has at least ten counts. The antigen is unknown. TCRdb re-analysed the reads in MiXCR, keeping a single row per CDR3 protein. The table shows 200,000 or so distinct CDR3 sequences, with 30% to 45% occurring only once. The data derive from a study of T cell repertoires in cytomegalovirus infection. The sequencing used CD8+ T cells from cultured PBMCs, collected from culture after CMV antigen stimulation. The TCR was taken from a human donor in good health (CMV status not recorded). Some clones in this sample may be carry-over from other donors' samples.

The CDR3 spells CASSYRDRAGSPLHF. The CDR3 nucleotides are TGTGCCAGCAGTTACCGGGACAGGGCGGGTTCACCCCTCCACTTT. The gene calls are TRBV6-5 and TRBJ1-6; 9 bases match TRBD1. CDR3 length equals 15 residues. J was trimmed by 9 bases and V by 2 bases; bases with no gene match: 5. Per germline, CDR1 MNHEY and CDR2 SVGAGI.